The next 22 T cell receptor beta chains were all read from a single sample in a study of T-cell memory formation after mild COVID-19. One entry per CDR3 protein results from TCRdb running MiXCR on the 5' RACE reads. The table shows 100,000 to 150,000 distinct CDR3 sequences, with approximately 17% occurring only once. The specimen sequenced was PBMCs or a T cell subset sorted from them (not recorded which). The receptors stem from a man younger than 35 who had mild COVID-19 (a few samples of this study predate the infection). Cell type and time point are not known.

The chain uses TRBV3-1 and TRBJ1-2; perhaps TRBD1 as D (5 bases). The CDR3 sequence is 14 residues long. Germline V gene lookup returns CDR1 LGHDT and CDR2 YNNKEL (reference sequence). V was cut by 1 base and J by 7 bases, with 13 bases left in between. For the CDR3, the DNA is TGTGCCAGCAGCCAAGTTAGGGGTGAGGCTGGCTACACCTTC. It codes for CASSQVRGEAGYTF. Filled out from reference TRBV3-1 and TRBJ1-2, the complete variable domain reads DTAVSQTPKYLVTQMGNDKSIKCEQNLGHDTMYWYKQDSKKFLKIMFSYNNKELIINETVPNRFSPKSPDKAHLNLHINSLELGDSAVYFCASSQVRGEAGYTFGSGTRLTVV.

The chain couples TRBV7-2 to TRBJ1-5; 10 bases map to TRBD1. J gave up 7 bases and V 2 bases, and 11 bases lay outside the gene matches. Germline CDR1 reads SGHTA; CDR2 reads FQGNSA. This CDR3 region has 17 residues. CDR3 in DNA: TGTGCCAGCAGCTTACCAACGACAGGGGGCTTGGGGCAGCCCCAGCATTTT. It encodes CASSLPTTGGLGQPQHF. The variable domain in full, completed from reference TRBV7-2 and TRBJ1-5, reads GAGVSQSPSNKVTEKGKDVELRCDPISGHTALYWYRQSLGQGLEFLIYFQGNSAPDKSGLPSDRFSAERTGGSVSTLTIQRTQQEDSAVYLCASSLPTTGGLGQPQHFGDGTRLSIL.

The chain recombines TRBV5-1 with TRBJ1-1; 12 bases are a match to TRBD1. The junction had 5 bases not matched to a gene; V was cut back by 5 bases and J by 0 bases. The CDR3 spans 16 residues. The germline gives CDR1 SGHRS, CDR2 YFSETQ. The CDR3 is CASRAGQGAMNTEAFF. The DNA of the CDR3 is TGCGCCAGCAGGGCGGGACAGGGGGCGATGAACACTGAAGCTTTCTTT.

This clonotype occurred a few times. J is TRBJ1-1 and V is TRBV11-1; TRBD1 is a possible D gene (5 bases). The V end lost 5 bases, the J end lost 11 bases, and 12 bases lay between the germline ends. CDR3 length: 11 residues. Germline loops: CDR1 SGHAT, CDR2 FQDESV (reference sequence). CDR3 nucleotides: TGTGCCAGCAGCGGTGGGACTCTGGCTTTCTTT. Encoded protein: CASSGGTLAFF.

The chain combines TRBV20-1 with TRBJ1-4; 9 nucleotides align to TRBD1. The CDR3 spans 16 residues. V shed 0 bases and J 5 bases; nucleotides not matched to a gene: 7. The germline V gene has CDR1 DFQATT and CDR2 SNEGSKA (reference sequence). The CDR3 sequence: CSARDAQTGGNEKLFF. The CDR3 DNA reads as TGCAGTGCTAGAGATGCCCAAACAGGGGGCAATGAAAAACTGTTTTTT.

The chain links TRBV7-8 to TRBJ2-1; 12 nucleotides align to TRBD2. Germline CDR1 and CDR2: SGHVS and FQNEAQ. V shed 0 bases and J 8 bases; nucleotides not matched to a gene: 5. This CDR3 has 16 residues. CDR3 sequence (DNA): TGTGCCAGCAGCTTAGCGCGACTAGCGGGGGAGCATGAGCAGTTCTTC. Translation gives CASSLARLAGEHEQFF.

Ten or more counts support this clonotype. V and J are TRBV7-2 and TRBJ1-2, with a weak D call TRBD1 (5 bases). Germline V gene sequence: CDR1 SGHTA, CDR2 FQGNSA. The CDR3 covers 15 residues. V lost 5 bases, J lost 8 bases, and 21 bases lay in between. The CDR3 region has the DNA TGTGCCAGCAGCCCGGGGGACGGATCGCCTTGGGGCTACACCTTC. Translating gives CASSPGDGSPWGYTF.

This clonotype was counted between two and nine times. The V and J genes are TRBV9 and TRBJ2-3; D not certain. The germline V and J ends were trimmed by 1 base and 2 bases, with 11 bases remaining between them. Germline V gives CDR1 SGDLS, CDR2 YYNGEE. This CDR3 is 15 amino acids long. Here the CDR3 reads CASSVSPTDTDTQYF. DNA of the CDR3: TGTGCCAGCAGCGTAAGTCCAACGGACACAGATACGCAGTATTTT.

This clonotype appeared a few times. The CDR3 region has the DNA TGTGCCAGCAGCCCCGGACTAGCGGGGTTGGCCGGGGAGCTGTTTTTT. Translation: CASSPGLAGLAGELFF. The genes are TRBV11-2 and TRBJ2-2, with TRBD2 identical over 12 bases. V was pared by 5 bases and J by 6 bases, with 7 bases of the junction left unmatched. Germline values: CDR1 SGHAT, CDR2 FQNNGV. The CDR3 is 16 residues long.

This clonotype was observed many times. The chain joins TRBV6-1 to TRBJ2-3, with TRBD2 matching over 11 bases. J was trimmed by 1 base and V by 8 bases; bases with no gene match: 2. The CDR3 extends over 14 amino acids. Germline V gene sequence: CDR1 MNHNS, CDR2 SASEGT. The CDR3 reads CASAGLAGTDTQYF. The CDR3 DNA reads TGTGCCAGCGCGGGACTAGCGGGCACAGATACGCAGTATTTT.

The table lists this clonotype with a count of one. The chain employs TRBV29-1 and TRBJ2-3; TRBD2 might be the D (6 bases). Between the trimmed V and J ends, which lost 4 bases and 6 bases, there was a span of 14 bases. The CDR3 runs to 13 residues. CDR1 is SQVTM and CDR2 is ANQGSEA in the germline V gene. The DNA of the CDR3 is TGCAGCGTTGGGAGGGAGGCAGGGGATACGCAGTATTTT. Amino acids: CSVGREAGDTQYF.

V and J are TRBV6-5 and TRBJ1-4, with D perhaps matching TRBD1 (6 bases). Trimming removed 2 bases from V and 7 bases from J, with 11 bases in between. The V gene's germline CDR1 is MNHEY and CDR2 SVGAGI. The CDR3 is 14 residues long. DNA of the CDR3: TGTGCCAGCAGTTACAATGGAGGGGGTGAAAAACTGTTTTTT. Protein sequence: CASSYNGGGEKLFF.

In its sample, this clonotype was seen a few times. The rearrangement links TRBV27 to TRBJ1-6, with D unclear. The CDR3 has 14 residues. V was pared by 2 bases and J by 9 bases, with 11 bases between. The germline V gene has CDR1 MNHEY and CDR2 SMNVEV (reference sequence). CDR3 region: CASSLRVKSSPLHF. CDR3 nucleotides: TGTGCCAGCAGTTTACGGGTTAAAAGTTCACCCCTCCACTTT.

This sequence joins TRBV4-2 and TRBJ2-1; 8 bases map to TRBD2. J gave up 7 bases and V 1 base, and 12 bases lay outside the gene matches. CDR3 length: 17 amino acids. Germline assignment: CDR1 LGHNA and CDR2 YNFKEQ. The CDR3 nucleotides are TGTGCCAGCAGCCAAGTATGGAGCGGGGGTCCATTGAATGAGCAGTTCTTC. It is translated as CASSQVWSGGPLNEQFF.

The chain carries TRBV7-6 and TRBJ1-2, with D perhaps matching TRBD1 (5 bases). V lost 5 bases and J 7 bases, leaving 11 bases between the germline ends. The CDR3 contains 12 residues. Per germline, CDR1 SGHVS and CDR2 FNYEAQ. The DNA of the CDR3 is TGTGCCAGCAGCCCAGGGATCGGTGGCTACACCTTC. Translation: CASSPGIGGYTF.

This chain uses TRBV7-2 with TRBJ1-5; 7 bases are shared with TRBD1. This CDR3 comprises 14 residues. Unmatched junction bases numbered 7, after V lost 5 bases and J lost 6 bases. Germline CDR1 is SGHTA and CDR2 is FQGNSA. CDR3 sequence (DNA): TGTGCCAGCAGCACCAACAGGGGTAGTCAGCCCCAGCATTTT. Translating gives CASSTNRGSQPQHF.

The CDR3 region has the DNA TGCGCCAGCAGCCTCAACTTCTGGGACACTGAAGCTTTCTTT. It specifies CASSLNFWDTEAFF. This chain joins TRBV5-1 and TRBJ1-1; D is unclear. CDR3 length: 14 residues. V was clipped by 4 bases and J by 3 bases, with 13 bases between them. CDR1 SGHRS and CDR2 YFSETQ come from the germline V gene.

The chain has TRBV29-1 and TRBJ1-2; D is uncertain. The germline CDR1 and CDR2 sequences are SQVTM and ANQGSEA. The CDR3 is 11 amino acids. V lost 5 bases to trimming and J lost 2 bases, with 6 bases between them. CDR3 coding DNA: TGCAGCGTTTATCTGAACTATGGCTACACCTTC. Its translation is CSVYLNYGYTF.

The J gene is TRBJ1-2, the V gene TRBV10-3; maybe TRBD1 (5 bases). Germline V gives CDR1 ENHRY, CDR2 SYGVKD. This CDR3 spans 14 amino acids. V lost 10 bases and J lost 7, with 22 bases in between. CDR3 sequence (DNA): TGTGCCACCATAGATTCCGGGACGATCCGTGGCTACACCTTC. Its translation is CATIDSGTIRGYTF.

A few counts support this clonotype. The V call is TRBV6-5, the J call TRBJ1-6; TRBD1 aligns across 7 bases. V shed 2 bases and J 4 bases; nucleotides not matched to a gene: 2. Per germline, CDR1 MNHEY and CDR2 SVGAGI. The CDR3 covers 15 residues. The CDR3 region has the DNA TGTGCCAGCAGTTACCAGGGACAGTATAATTCACCCCTCCACTTT. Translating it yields CASSYQGQYNSPLHF.

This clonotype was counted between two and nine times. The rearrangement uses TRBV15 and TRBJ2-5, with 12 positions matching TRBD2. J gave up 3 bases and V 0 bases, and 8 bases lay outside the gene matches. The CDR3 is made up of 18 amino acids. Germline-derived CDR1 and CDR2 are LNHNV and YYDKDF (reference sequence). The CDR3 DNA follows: TGTGCCACCAGCAGAGATGGAGGACTAGCGGGGCCCAAAGAGACCCAGTACTTC. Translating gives CATSRDGGLAGPKETQYF.

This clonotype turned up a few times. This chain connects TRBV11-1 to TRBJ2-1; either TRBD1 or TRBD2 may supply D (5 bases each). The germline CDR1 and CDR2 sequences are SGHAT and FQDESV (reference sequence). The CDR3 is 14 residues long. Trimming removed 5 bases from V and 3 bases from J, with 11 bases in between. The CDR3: CASSVRGDYNEQFF. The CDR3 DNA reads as TGTGCCAGCAGCGTACGGGGCGACTACAATGAGCAGTTCTTC.